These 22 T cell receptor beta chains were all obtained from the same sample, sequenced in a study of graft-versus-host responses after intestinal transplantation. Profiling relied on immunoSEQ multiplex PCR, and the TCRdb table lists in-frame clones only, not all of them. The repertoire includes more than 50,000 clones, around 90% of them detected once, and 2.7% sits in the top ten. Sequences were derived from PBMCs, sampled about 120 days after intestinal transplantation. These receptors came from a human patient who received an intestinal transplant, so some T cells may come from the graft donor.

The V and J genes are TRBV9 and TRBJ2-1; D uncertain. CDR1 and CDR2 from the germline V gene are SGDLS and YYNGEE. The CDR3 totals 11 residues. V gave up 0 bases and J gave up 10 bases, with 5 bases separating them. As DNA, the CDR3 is TGTGCCAGCAGCGTAGAAGAGGAGCAGTTCTTC. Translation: CASSVEEEQFF.

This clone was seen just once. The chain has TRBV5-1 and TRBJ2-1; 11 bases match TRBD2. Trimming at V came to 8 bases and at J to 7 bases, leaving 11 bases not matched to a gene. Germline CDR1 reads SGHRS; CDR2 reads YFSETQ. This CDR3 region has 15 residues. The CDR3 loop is CASGTLAGVENEQFF. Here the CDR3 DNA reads TGCGCCAGTGGCACACTAGCGGGAGTGGAGAATGAGCAGTTCTTC.

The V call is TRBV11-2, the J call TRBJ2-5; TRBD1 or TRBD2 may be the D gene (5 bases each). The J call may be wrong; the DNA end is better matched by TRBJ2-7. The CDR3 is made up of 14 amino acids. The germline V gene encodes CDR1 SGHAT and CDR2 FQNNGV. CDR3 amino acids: CASSFFGGSYEQYF. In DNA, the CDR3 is TGTGCCAGCAGCTTCTTTGGGGGTTCCTACGAGCAGTACTTC.

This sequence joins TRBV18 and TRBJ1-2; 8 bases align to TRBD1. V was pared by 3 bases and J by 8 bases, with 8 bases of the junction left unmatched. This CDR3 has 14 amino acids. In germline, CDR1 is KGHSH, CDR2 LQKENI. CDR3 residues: CASSPAGGSRGYTF. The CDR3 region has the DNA TGTGCCAGCTCACCTGCAGGGGGCTCCCGCGGCTACACCTTC.

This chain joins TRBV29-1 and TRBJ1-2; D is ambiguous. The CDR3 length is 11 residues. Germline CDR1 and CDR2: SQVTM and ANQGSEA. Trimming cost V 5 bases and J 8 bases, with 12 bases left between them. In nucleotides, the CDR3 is TGCAGCGTTTTAGGGCCCGGGGGCTACACCTTC. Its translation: CSVLGPGGYTF.

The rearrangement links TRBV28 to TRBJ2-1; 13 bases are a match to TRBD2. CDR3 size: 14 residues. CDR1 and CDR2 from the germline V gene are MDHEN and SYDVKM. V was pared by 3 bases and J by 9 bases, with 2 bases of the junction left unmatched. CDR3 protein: CASSLGLAGPEQFF. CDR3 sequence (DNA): TGTGCCAGCAGTTTGGGACTAGCGGGACCTGAGCAGTTCTTC.

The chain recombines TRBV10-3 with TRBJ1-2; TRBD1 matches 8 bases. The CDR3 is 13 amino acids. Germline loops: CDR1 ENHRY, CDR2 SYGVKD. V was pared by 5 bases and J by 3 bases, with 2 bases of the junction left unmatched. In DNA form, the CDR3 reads TGTGCCATCAGTAAACAGGGGGACTATGGCTACACCTTC. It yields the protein CAISKQGDYGYTF.

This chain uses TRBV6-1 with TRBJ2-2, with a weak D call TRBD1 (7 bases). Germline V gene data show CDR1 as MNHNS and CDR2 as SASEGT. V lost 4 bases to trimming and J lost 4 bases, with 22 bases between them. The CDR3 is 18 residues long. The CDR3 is CASSGRDRPLSGTGELFF. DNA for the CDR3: TGTGCCAGCAGTGGGAGGGACAGACCGCTATCAGGCACCGGGGAGCTGTTTTTT.

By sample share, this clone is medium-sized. CDR3 DNA: TGTGCCATCATGGTGGACCCGGGGGGGATCCAGTACTTC. It yields the protein CAIMVDPGGIQYF. This chain connects TRBV10-3 to TRBJ2-7; 8 bases match TRBD2. This CDR3 is 13 amino acids long. Germline CDR1 reads ENHRY; CDR2 reads SYGVKD. Losses at the gene ends were 7 bases for V and 10 bases for J; bases not matched to a gene: 12.

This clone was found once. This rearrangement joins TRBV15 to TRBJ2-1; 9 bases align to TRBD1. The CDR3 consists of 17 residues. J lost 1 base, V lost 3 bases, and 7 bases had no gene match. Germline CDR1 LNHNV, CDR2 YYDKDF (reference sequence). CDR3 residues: CATSSLAGQGSYNEQFF. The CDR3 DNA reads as TGTGCCACCAGCAGCCTGGCGGGACAGGGATCCTACAATGAGCAGTTCTTC.

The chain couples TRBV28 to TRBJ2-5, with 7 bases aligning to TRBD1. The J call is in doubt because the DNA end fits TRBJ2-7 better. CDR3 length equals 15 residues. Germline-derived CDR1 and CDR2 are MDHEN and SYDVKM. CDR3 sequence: CASRTVGQAPYEQYF. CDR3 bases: TGTGCCAGCAGGACCGTCGGACAGGCCCCCTACGAGCAGTACTTC.

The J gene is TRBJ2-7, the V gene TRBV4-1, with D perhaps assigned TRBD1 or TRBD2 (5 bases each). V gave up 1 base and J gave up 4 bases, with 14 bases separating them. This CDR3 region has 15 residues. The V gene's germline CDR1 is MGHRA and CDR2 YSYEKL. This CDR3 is CASSQVSAEGYEQYF. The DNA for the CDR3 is TGCGCCAGCAGCCAAGTCAGTGCTGAGGGGTACGAGCAGTACTTC.

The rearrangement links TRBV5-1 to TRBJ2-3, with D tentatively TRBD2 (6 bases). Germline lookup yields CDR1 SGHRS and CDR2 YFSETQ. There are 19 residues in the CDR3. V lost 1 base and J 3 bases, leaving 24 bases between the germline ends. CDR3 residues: CASSLMGKLANRLTDTQYF. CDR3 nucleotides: TGCGCCAGCAGCTTGATGGGAAAACTAGCAAATAGACTGACAGATACGCAGTATTTT.

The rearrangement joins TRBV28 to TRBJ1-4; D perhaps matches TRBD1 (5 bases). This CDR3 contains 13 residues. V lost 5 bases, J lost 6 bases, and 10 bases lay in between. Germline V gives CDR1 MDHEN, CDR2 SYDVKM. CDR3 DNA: TGTGCCAGCAGTCCTGGGACGTATGAAAAACTGTTTTTT. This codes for CASSPGTYEKLFF.

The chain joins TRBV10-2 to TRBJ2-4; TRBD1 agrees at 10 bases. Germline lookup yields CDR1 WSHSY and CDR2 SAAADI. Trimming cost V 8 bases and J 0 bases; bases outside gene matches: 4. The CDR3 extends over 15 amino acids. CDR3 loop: CASFDRGLAKNIQYF. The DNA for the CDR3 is TGCGCCAGCTTCGACAGGGGGCTAGCCAAAAACATTCAGTACTTC.

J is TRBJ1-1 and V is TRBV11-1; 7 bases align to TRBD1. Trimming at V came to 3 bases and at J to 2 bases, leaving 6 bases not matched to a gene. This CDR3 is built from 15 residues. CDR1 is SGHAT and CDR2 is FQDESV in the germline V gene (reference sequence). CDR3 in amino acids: CASSLATGVNTEAFF. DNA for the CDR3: TGTGCCAGCAGCTTGGCAACAGGGGTTAACACTGAAGCTTTCTTT.

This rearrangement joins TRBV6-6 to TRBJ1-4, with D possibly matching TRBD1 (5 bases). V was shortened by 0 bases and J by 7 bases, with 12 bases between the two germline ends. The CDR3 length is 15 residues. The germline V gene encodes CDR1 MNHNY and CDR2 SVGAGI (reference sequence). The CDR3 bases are TGTGCCAGCAGTTACTCCCAGGGCAAGGGTGAAAAACTGTTTTTT. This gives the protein CASSYSQGKGEKLFF.

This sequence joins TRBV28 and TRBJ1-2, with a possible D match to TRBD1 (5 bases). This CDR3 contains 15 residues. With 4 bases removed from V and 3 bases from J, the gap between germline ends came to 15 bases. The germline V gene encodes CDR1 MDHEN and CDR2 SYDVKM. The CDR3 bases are TGTGCCAGCAGTTCCGGGACCCCAGCCTACTATGGCTACACCTTC. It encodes CASSSGTPAYYGYTF.

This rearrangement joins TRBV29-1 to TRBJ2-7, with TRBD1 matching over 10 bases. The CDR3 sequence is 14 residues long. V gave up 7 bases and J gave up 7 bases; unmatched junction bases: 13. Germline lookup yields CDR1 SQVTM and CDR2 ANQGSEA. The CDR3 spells CSAQIGQGGTEQYF. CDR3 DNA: TGCAGCGCCCAGATCGGACAGGGGGGAACTGAGCAGTACTTC.

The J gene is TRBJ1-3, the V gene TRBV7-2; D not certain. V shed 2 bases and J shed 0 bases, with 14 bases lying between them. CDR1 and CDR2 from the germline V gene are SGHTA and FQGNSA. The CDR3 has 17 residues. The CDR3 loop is CASSLSPPGFSGNTIYF. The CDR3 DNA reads TGTGCCAGCAGCTTAAGCCCTCCCGGGTTCTCTGGAAACACCATATATTTT.

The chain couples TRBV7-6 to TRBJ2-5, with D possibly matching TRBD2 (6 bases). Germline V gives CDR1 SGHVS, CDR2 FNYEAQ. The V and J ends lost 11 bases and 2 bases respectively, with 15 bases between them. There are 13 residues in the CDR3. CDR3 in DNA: TGTGCCGGACGTTTGGCGGGGCAAGAGACCCAGTACTTC. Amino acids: CAGRLAGQETQYF.

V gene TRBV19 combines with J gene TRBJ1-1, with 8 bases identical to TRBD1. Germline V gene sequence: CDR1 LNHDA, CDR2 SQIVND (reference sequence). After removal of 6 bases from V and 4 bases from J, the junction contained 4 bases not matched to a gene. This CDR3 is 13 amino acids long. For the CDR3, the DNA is TGTGCCAGTAGGACAACAGGGGGCACTGAAGCTTTCTTT. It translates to CASRTTGGTEAFF.